The 5 T cell receptor beta chains below come from one sample, sequenced in a study of CD8+ T cells in alopecia areata. Treatment given: oral pan-JAK inhibitor, 5-10 mg twice daily. RNA extraction was followed by reverse transcription into cDNA, which acted as the sequencing template. Profiling relied on immunoSEQ multiplex PCR, and the TCRdb table lists in-frame clones only, not all of them. Among 150,000 or so clones listed, about 88% were seen once. The starting material was CD8+ T cells sorted from blood, obtained at week 4, from a patient treated with tofacitinib. The receptor source for this set is a human donor with alopecia areata.

The chain is built from TRBV4-1 and TRBJ1-2, with 8 nucleotides matching TRBD1. Trimming removed 3 bases from V and 4 bases from J; junction bases left unmatched: 13. The CDR3 runs to 17 residues. The germline CDR1 and CDR2 sequences are MGHRA and YSYEKL. The DNA of the CDR3 is TGCGCCAGCAGCCAGGGGACAGGCAAAGCCCCTGCCTATGGCTACACCTTC. Its translation: CASSQGTGKAPAYGYTF.

The V and J genes are TRBV13 and TRBJ2-3; D perhaps matches TRBD2 (6 bases). Trimming took 4 bases from V and 1 from J, leaving 12 bases between them. The CDR3 is 15 residues long. The germline V gene encodes CDR1 PRHDT and CDR2 FYEKMQ (reference sequence). The CDR3 is CASSWRGAGTDTQYF. CDR3 DNA: TGTGCCAGCAGCTGGAGGGGAGCGGGCACAGATACGCAGTATTTT.

The chain couples TRBV19 to TRBJ1-1; D possibly corresponds to TRBD1 (5 bases). Trimming took 10 bases from V and 5 from J, leaving 20 bases between them. Germline CDR1 is LNHDA and CDR2 is SQIVND (reference sequence). This CDR3 spans 14 amino acids. CDR3 sequence reads: CATKMEGRGTEAFF. For the CDR3, the DNA is TGTGCCACCAAGATGGAGGGGCGAGGAACTGAAGCTTTCTTT.

The chain is built from TRBV5-6 and TRBJ2-6; 7 bases fit TRBD1. CDR1 SGHDT and CDR2 YYEEEE come from the germline V gene. This CDR3 contains 15 residues. V shed 4 bases, J shed 4 bases, and the junction held 5 bases outside the gene matches. Here the CDR3 reads CASSETGSGANVLTF. The DNA for the CDR3 is TGTGCCAGCAGCGAGACAGGGTCCGGGGCCAACGTCCTGACTTTC.

The chain has TRBV27 and TRBJ1-2; 12 bases line up with TRBD1. Germline CDR1 reads MNHEY; CDR2 reads SMNVEV (reference sequence). The V gene end was trimmed by 4 bases and the J gene end by 5 bases; junction bases not matched to a gene: 8. The CDR3 is 16 residues long. The CDR3 sequence: CASSYIRDRGRYGYTF. The CDR3 DNA sequence: TGTGCCAGCAGTTACATCCGGGACAGGGGGCGATATGGCTACACCTTC.